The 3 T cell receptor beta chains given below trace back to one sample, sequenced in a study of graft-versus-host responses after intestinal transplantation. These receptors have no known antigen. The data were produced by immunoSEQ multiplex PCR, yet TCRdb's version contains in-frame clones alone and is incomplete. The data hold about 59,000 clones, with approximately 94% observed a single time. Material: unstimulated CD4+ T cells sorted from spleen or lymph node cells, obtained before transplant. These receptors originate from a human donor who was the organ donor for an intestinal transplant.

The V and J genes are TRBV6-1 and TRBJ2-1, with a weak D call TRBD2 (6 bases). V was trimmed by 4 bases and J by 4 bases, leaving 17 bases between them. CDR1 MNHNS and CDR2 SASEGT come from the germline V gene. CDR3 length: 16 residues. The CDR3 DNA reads TGTGCCAGCAGTGGTGGGGGAACCGGGGGTTACAATGAGCAGTTCTTC. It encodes CASSGGGTGGYNEQFF.

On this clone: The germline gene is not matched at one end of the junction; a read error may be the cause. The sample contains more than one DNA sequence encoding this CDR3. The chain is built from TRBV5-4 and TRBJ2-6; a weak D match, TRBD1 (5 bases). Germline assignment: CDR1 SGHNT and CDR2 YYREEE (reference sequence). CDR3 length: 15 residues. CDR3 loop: CASNSLLSGANVLTF. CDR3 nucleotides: TGTGCCAGCAATTCCCTCCTTTCTGGGGCCAACGTCCTGACTTTT.

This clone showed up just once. This CDR3 is CASSPFGTDTQYF. The CDR3 nucleotides read TGTGCCAGCAGCCCTTTTGGCACAGATACGCAGTATTTT. The rearrangement links TRBV7-9 to TRBJ2-3; no clear D. The V gene lost 5 bases and the J gene lost 1 base, with 7 bases spanning the gap. The CDR3 has 13 residues. CDR1 is SEHNR, CDR2 FQNEAQ, per germline (reference sequence).